This T cell receptor (beta chain) is drawn from a study of cytomegalovirus exposure and HLA in healthy donors. Findings and limits, study-wide: Later analysis found that TCR beta chains associated with HLA were more clonally expanded than other, equally common chains. Diagnosis of cytomegalovirus status made by the classifier reportedly showed high specificity and sensitivity. The majority of CMV-associated TCR beta chains were reported as apparently HLA-restricted in a later analysis.

Researchers ran the PCR with 60 Vbeta and 13 Jbeta primers. Using immunoSEQ multiplex PCR, the repertoire was profiled, and TCRdb retains in-frame clones only, with some absent. The sample has around 220,000 clones, under 80% seen once; the top ten hold around 0.2%. CDR3 size: 17 residues. Remarks on this clone: The target antigen is unknown.

This receptor was obtained from a girl aged 2-15 years in good health and CMV-seronegative. Sequencing input: PBMCs. The chain recombines TRBV21-1 with TRBJ2-3; TRBD1 reflects the table's D call only, with no check against the DNA. TRBV21-1 is annotated as a pseudogene. In nucleotides, the CDR3 is TGTGCCAGCAGCAAAGGTTGTAGGCAGGCAAGCACAGATACGCAGTATTTT. Translating gives CASSKGCRQASTDTQYF.